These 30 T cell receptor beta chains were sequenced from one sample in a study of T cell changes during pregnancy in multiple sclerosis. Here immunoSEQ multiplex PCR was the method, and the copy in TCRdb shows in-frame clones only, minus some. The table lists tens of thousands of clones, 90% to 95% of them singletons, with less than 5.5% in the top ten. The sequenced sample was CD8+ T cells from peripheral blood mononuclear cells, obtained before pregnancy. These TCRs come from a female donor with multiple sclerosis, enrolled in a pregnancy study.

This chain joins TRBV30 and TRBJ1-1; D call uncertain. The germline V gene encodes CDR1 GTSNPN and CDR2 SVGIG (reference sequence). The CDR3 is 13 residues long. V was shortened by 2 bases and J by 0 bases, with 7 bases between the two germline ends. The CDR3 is CAWSSGLNTEAFF. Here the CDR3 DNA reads TGTGCCTGGAGTAGCGGACTGAACACTGAAGCTTTCTTT.

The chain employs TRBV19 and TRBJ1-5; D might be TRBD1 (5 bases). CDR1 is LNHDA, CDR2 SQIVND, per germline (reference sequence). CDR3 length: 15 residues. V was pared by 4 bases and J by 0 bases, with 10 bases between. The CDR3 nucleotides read TGTGCCAGTAGTAGTCCCGGGGGTAGCAATCAGCCCCAGCATTTT. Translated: CASSSPGGSNQPQHF.

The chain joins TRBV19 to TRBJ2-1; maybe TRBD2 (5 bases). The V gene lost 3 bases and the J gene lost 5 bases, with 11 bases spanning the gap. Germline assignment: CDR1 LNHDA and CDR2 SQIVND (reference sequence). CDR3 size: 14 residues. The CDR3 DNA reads TGTGCCAGTAGTATCCTAGCCTCACACAATGAGCAGTTCTTC. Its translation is CASSILASHNEQFF.

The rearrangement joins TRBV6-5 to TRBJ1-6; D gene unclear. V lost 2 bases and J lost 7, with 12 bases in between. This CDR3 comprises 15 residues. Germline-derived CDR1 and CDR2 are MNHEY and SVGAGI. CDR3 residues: CASSYAGSGNSPLHF. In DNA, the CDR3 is TGTGCCAGCAGTTACGCCGGGTCGGGAAATTCACCCCTCCACTTT.

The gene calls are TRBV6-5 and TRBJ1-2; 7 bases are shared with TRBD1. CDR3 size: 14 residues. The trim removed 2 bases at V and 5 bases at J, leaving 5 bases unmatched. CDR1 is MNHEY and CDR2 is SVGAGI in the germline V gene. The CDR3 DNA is TGTGCCAGCAGTTACGGAGGGGGCGAGTATGGCTACACCTTC. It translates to CASSYGGGEYGYTF.

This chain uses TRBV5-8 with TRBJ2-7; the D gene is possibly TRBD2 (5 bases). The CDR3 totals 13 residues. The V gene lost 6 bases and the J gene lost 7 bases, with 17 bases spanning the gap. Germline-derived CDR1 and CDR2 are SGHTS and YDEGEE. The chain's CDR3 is CASNTGVEGEQYF. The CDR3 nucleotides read TGTGCCAGCAACACTGGGGTCGAGGGAGAGCAGTACTTC.

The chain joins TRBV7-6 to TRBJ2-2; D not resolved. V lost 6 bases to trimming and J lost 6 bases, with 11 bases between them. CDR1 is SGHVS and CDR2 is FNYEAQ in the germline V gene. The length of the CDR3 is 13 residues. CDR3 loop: CASRLEDPGELFF. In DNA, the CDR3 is TGTGCCAGCAGGCTAGAAGATCCCGGGGAGCTGTTTTTT.

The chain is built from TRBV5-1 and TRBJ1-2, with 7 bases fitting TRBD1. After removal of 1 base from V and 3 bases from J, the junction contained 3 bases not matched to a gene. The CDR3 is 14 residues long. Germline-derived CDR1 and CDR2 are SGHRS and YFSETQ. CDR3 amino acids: CASSLSGTDYGYTF. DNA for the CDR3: TGCGCCAGCAGCTTGTCCGGGACAGACTATGGCTACACCTTC.

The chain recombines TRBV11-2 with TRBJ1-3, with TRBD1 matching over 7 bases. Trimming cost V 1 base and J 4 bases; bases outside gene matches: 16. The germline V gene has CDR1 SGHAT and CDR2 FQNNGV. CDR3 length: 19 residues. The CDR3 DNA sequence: TGTGCCAGCAGCTTAGTCTCCCCCCCCCGGACAGGAAGGGGAAACACCATATATTTT. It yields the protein CASSLVSPPRTGRGNTIYF.

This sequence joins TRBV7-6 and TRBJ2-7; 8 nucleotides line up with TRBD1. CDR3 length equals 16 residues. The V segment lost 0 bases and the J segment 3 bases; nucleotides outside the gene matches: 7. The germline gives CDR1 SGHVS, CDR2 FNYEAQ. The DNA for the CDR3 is TGTGCCAGCAGCTTAGCGCGGCAGGGGGCGAGCTACGAGCAGTACTTC. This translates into CASSLARQGASYEQYF.

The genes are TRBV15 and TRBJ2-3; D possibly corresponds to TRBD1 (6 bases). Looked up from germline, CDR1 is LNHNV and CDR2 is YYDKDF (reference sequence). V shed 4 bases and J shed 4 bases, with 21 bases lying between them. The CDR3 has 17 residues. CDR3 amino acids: CATSMRLETGTPDTQYF. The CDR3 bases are TGTGCCACCAGCATGCGCCTGGAGACAGGTACTCCAGATACGCAGTATTTT.

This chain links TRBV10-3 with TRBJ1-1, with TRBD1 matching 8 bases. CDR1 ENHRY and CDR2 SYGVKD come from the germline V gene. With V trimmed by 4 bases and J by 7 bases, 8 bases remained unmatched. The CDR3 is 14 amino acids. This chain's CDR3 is CAISAGTGRFEAFF. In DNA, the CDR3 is TGTGCCATCAGTGCCGGGACAGGTAGATTTGAAGCTTTCTTT.

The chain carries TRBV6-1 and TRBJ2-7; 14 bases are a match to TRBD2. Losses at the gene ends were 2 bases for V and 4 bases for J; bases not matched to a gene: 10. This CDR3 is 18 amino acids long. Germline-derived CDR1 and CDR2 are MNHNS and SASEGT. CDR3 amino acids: CASSEKRMGLAGVYEQYF. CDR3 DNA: TGTGCCAGCAGTGAAAAAAGGATGGGACTAGCGGGAGTATACGAGCAGTACTTC.

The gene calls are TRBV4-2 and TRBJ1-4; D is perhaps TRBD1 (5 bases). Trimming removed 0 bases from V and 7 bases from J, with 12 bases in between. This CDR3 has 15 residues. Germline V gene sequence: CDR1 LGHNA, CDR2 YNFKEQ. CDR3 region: CASSQEWQGGEKLFF. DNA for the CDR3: TGTGCCAGCAGCCAAGAATGGCAGGGTGGTGAAAAACTGTTTTTT.

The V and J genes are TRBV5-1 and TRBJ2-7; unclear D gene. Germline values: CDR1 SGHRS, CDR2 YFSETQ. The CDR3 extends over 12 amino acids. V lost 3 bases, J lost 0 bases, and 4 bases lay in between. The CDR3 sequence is CASSSGSYEQYF. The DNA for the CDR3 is TGCGCCAGCAGCTCAGGCTCCTACGAGCAGTACTTC. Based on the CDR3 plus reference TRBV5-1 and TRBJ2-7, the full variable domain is KAGVTQTPRYLIKTRGQQVTLSCSPISGHRSVSWYQQTPGQGLQFLFEYFSETQRNKGNFPGRFSGRQFSNSRSEMNVSTLELGDSALYLCASSSGSYEQYFGPGTRLTVT.

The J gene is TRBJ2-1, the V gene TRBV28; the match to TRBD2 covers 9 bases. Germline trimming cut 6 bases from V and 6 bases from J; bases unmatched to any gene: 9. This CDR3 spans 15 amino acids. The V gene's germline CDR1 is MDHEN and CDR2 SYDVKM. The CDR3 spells CASRDLAGNGNEQFF. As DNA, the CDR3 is TGTGCCAGCAGAGATCTAGCGGGAAACGGCAATGAGCAGTTCTTC.

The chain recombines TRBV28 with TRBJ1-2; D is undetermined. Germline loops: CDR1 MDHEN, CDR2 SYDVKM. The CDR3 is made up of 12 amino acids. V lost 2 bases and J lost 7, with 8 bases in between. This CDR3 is CASSLRLSGYTF. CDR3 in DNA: TGTGCCAGCAGTTTACGGTTGTCTGGCTACACCTTC.

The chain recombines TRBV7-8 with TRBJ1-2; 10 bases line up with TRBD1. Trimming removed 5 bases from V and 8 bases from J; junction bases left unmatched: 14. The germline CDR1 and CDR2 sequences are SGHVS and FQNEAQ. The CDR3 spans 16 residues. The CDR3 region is CASSHRDRGPIQGYTF. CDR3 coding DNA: TGTGCCAGCAGCCACCGGGACAGGGGTCCTATTCAAGGCTACACCTTC.

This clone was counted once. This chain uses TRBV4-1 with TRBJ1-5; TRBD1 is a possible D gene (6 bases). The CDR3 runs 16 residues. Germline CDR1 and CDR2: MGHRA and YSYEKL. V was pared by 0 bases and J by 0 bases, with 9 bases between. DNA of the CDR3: TGCGCCAGCAGCCAAGACACAGGGAGTAGCAATCAGCCCCAGCATTTT. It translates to CASSQDTGSSNQPQHF.

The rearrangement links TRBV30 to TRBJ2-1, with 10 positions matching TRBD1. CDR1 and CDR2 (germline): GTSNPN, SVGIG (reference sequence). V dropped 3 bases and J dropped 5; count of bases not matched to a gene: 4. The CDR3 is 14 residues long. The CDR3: CAWSPGTGDNEQFF. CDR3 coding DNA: TGTGCCTGGAGCCCCGGGACAGGGGACAATGAGCAGTTCTTC. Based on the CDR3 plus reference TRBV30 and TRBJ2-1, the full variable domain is SQTIHQWPATLVQPVGSPLSLECTVEGTSNPNLYWYRQAAGRGLQLLFYSVGIGQISSEVPQNLSASRPQDRQFILSSKKLLLSDSGFYLCAWSPGTGDNEQFFGPGTRLTVL.

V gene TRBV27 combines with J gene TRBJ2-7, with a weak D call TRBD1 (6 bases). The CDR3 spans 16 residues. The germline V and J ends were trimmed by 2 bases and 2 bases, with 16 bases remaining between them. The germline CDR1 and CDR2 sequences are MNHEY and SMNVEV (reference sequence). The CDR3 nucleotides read TGTGCCAGCAGTTTACGCGTACAAGGGGGAACCTACGAGCAGTACTTC. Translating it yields CASSLRVQGGTYEQYF.

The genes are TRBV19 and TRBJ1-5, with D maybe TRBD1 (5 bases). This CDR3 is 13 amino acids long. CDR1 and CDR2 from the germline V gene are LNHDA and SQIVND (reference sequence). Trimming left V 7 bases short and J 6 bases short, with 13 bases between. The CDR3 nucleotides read TGTGCCAGTACTGACAGTCTATCTCAGCCCCAGCATTTT. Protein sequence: CASTDSLSQPQHF.

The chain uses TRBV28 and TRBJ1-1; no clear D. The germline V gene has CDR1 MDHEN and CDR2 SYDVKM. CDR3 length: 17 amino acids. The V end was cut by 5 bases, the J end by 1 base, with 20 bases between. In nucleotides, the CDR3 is TGTGCCAGCAGTATACCCCTCGGGCGGGGTGCGAACACTGAAGCTTTCTTT. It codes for CASSIPLGRGANTEAFF.

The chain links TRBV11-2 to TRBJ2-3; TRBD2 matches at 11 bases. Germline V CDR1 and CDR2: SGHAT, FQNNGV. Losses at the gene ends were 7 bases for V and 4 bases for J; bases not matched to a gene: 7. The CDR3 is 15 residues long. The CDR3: CASTFSGRAADTQYF. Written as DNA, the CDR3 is TGTGCCAGCACTTTTAGCGGGAGGGCCGCAGATACGCAGTATTTT.

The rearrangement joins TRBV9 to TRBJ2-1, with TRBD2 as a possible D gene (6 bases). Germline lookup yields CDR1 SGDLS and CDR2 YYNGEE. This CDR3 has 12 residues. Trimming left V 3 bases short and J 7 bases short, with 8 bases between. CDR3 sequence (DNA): TGTGCCAGCAGCGCCCGGGGGAATGAGCAGTTCTTC. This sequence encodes CASSARGNEQFF.

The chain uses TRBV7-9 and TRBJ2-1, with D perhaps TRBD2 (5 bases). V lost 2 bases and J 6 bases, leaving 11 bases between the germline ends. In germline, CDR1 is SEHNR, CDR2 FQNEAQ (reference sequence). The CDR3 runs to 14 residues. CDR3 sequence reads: CASSLPLASNEQFF. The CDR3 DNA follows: TGTGCCAGCAGCTTACCCCTAGCCAGCAATGAGCAGTTCTTC.

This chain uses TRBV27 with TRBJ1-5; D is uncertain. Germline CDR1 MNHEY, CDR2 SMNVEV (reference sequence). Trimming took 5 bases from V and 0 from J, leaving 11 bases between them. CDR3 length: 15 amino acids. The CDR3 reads CASSIAPTSNQPQHF. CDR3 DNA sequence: TGTGCCAGCAGTATAGCCCCTACTAGCAATCAGCCCCAGCATTTT.

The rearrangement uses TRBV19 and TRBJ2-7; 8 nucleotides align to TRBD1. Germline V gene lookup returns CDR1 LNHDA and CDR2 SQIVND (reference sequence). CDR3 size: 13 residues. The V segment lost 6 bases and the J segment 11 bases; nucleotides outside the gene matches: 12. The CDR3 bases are TGTGCCAGTAGCCCCATCACAGGGGGGAGAAAGTACTTC. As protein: CASSPITGGRKYF.

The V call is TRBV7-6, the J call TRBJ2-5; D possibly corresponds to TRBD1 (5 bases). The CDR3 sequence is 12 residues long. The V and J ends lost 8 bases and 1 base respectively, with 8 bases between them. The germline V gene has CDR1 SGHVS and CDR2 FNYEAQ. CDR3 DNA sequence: TGTGCCAGCTCAAGGGGCCAAGAGACCCAGTACTTC. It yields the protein CASSRGQETQYF.

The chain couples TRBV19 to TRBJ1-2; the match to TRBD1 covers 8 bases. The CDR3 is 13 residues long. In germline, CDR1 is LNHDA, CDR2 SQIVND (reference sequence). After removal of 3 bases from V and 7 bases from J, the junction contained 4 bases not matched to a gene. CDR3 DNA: TGTGCCAGTAGTATGGGGACAGGTTCTGGCTACACCTTC. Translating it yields CASSMGTGSGYTF.